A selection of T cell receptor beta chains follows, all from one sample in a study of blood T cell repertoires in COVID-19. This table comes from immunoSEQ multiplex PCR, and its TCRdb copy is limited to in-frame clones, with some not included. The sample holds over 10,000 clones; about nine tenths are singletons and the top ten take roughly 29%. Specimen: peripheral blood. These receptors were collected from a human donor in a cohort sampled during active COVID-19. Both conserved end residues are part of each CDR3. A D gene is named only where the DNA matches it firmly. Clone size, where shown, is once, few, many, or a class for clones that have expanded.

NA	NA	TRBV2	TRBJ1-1	TGTGCCAGCCGGTTTAGTACTGAAGCTTTCTTT	CASRFSTEAFF
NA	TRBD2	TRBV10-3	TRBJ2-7	TGTGCCATCAGTGTAGGACTAGCGGGAGTTGAGCAGTACTTC	CAISVGLAGVEQYF
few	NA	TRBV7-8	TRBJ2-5	TGTGCCAGCACCCCGGGGGAAGAGACCCAGTACTTC	CASTPGEETQYF
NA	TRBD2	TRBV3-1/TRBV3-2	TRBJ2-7	TGTGCCAGCAGCCTAGGCGGTGGTAGCGGGATAGACGAGCAGTACTTC	CASSLGGGSGIDEQYF
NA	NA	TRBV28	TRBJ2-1	TGTGCCAGCAGTTTATCCAAGGAGCTCTACAATGAGCAGTTCTTC	CASSLSKELYNEQFF
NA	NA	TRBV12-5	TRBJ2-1	TGTGCTAGTGGTTTCGGTGTAAACAGTGCCACTTACAATGAGCAGTTCTTC	CASGFGVNSATYNEQFF
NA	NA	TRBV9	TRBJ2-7	TGTGCCAGCAGCGTGGGTAGCGACGAGCAGTACTTC	CASSVGSDEQYF
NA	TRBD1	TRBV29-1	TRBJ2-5	TGCAGCGGCGGACAGGTTGCCGAGACCCAGTACTTC	CSGGQVAETQYF
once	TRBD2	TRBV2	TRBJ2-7	TGTGCCAGCAGTGAAGTGGTACTAGCGGGCCAAGGCTCCTACGAGCAGTACTTC	CASSEVVLAGQGSYEQYF
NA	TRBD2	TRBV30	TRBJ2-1	TGTGCCCTCGGGGGGGGGACTCTCATCAATGAGCAGTTCTTC	CALGGGTLINEQFF
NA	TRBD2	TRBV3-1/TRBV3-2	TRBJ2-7	TGTGCCAGCAGCCTAGCGGGAGCGGCCTACGAGCAGTACTTC	CASSLAGAAYEQYF
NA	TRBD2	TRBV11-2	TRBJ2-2	TGTGCCAGCAGCCAGACCCCAGCGGGGGGTAACACCGGGGAGCTGTTTTTT	CASSQTPAGGNTGELFF
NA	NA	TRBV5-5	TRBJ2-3	TGTGCCAGCAGCCGGGGGTACAAAGATACGCAGTATTTT	CASSRGYKDTQYF
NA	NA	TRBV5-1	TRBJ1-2	TGCGCCAGCATGGCAGGAGGCCCCTATGGCTACACCTTC	CASMAGGPYGYTF
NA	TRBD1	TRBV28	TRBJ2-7	TGTGCCAGCAGGACAGGGTCTCCCTACGAGCAGTACTTC	CASRTGSPYEQYF
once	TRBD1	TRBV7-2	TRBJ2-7	TGTGCCAGCAGCACCCAGACAGGGGGGCGATACGAGCAGTACTTC	CASSTQTGGRYEQYF
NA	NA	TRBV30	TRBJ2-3	TGTGCCTGGAGTGAATTGGGCCTGATAGATACGCAGTATTTT	CAWSELGLIDTQYF
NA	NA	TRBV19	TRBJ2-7	TGTGCCAGTAGTATTACAGGGTGGTCAATCGAGCAGTACTTC	CASSITGWSIEQYF
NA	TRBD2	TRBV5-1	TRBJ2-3	TGCGCCAGCAGCTTGACCGGACTAGCGCTTAGCACAGATACGCAGTATTTT	CASSLTGLALSTDTQYF
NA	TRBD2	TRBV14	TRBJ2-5	TGTGCCAGCAGCCAAGGAGGAGCGGGAGGCCGGGAGACCCAGTACTTC	CASSQGGAGGRETQYF
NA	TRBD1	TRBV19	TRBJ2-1	TGTGCCAGTAGCCCCAGGACAGGGGCAAACAATGAGCAGTTCTTC	CASSPRTGANNEQFF
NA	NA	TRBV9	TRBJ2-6	TGTGCCAGCAGCGTAACCTCCAAAGGGGTTGCCTCTGGGGCCAACGTCCTGACTTTC	CASSVTSKGVASGANVLTF
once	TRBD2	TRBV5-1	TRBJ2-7	TGCGCCAGCAGCTTGTGGACTAGCGGGGACGGGGAGCAGTACTTC	CASSLWTSGDGEQYF
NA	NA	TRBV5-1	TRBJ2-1	TGCGCCAGCAGCTCCGGGAGAACCTACAATGAGCAGTTCTTC	CASSSGRTYNEQFF
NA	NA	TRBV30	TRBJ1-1	TGTGCCTGGAGTGCGACAAACAGGGTTCAAACTGAAGCTTTCTTT	CAWSATNRVQTEAFF
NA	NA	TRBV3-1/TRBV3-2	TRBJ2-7	TGTGCCAGCAGCCAGACAGTGATTAATTCCTACGAGCAGTACTTC	CASSQTVINSYEQYF
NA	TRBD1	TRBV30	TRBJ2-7	TGTGCCTGGAATAGGGGACAGGGGCTCTACGAGCAGTACTTC	CAWNRGQGLYEQYF
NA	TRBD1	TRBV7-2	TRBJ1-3	TGTGCCAGCAGCAAGCATACTCCGGGACAGGGGCCCTCTGGAAACACCATATATTTT	CASSKHTPGQGPSGNTIYF
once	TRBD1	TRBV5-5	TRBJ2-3	TGTGCCAGCAGCTCGGACAGGGAAGGACGAACGCAGTATTTT	CASSSDREGRTQYF
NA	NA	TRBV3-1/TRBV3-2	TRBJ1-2	TGTGCCAGCAGCCCCCCTAGCAGACTAACGTATTATGGCTACACCTTC	CASSPPSRLTYYGYTF
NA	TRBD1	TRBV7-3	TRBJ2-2	TGTGCCAGCAGCTTAGGGACAGTAAAGCCCGGGGAGCTGTTTTTT	CASSLGTVKPGELFF
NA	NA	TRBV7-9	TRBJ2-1	TGTGCCAGCGGCGCCGGGCGGGCGTACTACAATGAGCAGTTCTTC	CASGAGRAYYNEQFF
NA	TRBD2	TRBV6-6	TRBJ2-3	TGTGCCAGCAGCTCGCGGGGACTAGCGGGGCTGCGGGAGTATTTT	CASSSRGLAGLREYF
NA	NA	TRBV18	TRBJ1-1	TGTGCCAGCTCACCCGACAGGTACACTGAAGCTTTCTTT	CASSPDRYTEAFF
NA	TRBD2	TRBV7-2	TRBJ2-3	TGTGCCAGCAGCGTGGTCGGGGGACTAGCGTCCCCCAGCACAGATACGCAGTATTTT	CASSVVGGLASPSTDTQYF
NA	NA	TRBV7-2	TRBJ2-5	TGTGCCAGCAGCTTACGGGCAGGGTCTATACCAGAGACCCAGTACTTC	CASSLRAGSIPETQYF
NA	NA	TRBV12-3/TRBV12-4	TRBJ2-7	TGTGCCAGCAGTCCAGGGTGGGAGCAGTACTTC	CASSPGWEQYF
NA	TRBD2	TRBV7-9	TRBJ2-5	TGTGCCAGCAGCCGCGGGGGCGGGGGGAGACCCACCTACTTC	CASSRGGGGRPTYF
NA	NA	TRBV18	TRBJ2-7	TGTGCCAGCTCCGGGGTCGACGAGCAGTACTTC	CASSGVDEQYF
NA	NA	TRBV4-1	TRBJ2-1	TGCGCCAGCAGCCAAGCGTGGACAGATTACAATGAGCAGTTCTTC	CASSQAWTDYNEQFF
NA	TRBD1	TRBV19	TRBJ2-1	TGTGCCAGTAGGGCCCAGGACAGGGGGCTGAATGAGCAGTTCTTC	CASRAQDRGLNEQFF
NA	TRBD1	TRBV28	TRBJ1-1	TGTGCCAGCAGTTTATTGTGGCAGGGGGGCGCTGAAGCTTTCTTT	CASSLLWQGGAEAFF